Below, 16 T cell receptor beta chains from the same sample are listed, as sequenced in a study of shared clonotypes between healthy human individuals. Sequencing used immunoSEQ multiplex PCR; TCRdb keeps in-frame clones, though not all of them. The data contain approximately 2,000,000 clones, about 93% of them singletons. Terminally differentiated effector memory CD45RA+ cells were excluded from the naive CD8 cells, which were CD45RO-negative and positively selected for CCR7. Sequenced input: naive CD8+ T cells from PBMCs. All receptors derive from a man younger than 35 in good health. Some clones in this sample may be carry-over from other donors' samples.

As regards this clone: Other DNA sequences in this specimen translate into the identical CDR3. The rearrangement links TRBV9 to TRBJ2-7; D is tentatively TRBD1 or TRBD2 (5 bases each). Germline CDR1 reads SGDLS; CDR2 reads YYNGEE. V lost 0 bases to trimming and J lost 0 bases, with 10 bases between them. There are 15 residues in the CDR3. The CDR3 protein is CASSVEWGSSYEQYF. In nucleotides, the CDR3 is TGTGCCAGCAGCGTAGAATGGGGGAGCTCCTACGAGCAGTACTTC.

This chain connects TRBV27 to TRBJ2-3; 8 bases are a match to TRBD1. V lost 6 bases and J lost 6; bases outside the gene matches: 8. The CDR3 covers 14 residues. In germline, CDR1 is MNHEY, CDR2 SMNVEV (reference sequence). This chain's CDR3 is CASSGQGSSDTQYF. The DNA of the CDR3 is TGTGCCAGCAGCGGACAGGGTTCATCGGATACGCAGTATTTT.

The chain uses TRBV11-1 and TRBJ1-1; D ambiguous. Germline CDR1 is SGHAT and CDR2 is FQDESV (reference sequence). The CDR3 loop spans 13 amino acids. Trimming pared 5 bases from V and 1 base from J, leaving 8 bases between. The CDR3 here is CASSDGENTEAFF. The CDR3 region has the DNA TGTGCCAGCAGCGACGGAGAGAACACTGAAGCTTTCTTT.

The gene calls are TRBV28 and TRBJ1-5; D possibly corresponds to TRBD1 (5 bases). This CDR3 is built from 20 residues. Trimming pared 2 bases from V and 4 bases from J, leaving 27 bases between. Germline-derived CDR1 and CDR2 are MDHEN and SYDVKM. The CDR3 region is CASSLVFRTGGTGDNQPQHF. Written as DNA, the CDR3 is TGTGCCAGCAGTTTAGTTTTTAGGACGGGCGGGACGGGAGATAATCAGCCCCAGCATTTT.

This chain uses TRBV30 with TRBJ2-7; 8 nucleotides line up with TRBD1. This CDR3 has 15 residues. Trimming removed 3 bases from V and 3 bases from J; junction bases left unmatched: 10. Germline V gene lookup returns CDR1 GTSNPN and CDR2 SVGIG (reference sequence). Written as DNA, the CDR3 is TGTGCCTGGAGGGGAGGACAGGGTATTATCTACGAGCAGTACTTC. Translating it yields CAWRGGQGIIYEQYF.

The V call is TRBV5-4, the J call TRBJ2-7; 7 bases match TRBD1. The CDR3 extends over 17 amino acids. The ends lost 0 bases at V and 3 bases at J; junction bases unmatched: 12. The germline V gene has CDR1 SGHNT and CDR2 YYREEE (reference sequence). CDR3 in amino acids: CASSLGITGTEFYEQYF. CDR3 DNA sequence: TGTGCCAGCAGCTTGGGAATCACCGGGACAGAGTTCTACGAGCAGTACTTC. Complete variable domain (other parts from reference TRBV5-4 and TRBJ2-7): ETGVTQSPTHLIKTRGQQVTLRCSSQSGHNTVSWYQQALGQGPQFIFQYYREEENGRGNFPPRFSGLQFPNYSSELNVNALELDDSALYLCASSLGITGTEFYEQYFGPGTRLTVT.

The V gene is TRBV4-1, the J gene TRBJ1-3; D gene unclear. The CDR3 has 16 amino acids. Germline assignment: CDR1 MGHRA and CDR2 YSYEKL. V was shortened by 2 bases and J by 0 bases, with 11 bases between the two germline ends. The CDR3 sequence: CASSQSRTHSGNTIYF. CDR3 nucleotide sequence: TGCGCCAGCAGCCAATCCAGGACTCACTCTGGAAACACCATATATTTT.

The chain carries TRBV4-2 and TRBJ2-2; 7 bases fit TRBD2. V lost 1 base and J lost 3; bases outside the gene matches: 5. The CDR3 is made up of 16 amino acids. Germline values: CDR1 LGHNA, CDR2 YNFKEQ. This CDR3 is CASSQVLAEYTGELFF. For the CDR3, the DNA is TGTGCCAGCAGCCAAGTTCTAGCGGAGTACACCGGGGAGCTGTTTTTT.

The V call is TRBV2, the J call TRBJ2-7; no definite D call. V shed 3 bases and J shed 5 bases, with 17 bases lying between them. This CDR3 comprises 15 residues. Germline V gene data show CDR1 as SNHLY and CDR2 as FYNNEI. CDR3 nucleotide sequence: TGTGCCAGCAGTGATTTTTACATAGGGTCTCACGAGCAGTACTTC. It encodes CASSDFYIGSHEQYF.

This clone was seen only a few times. The CDR3 loop is CASHTLEGMNTEAFF. The CDR3 DNA sequence: TGTGCCAGCCACACCCTGGAAGGGATGAACACTGAAGCTTTCTTT. The V and J genes are TRBV28 and TRBJ1-1, with D uncertain. Germline V gene data show CDR1 as MDHEN and CDR2 as SYDVKM. V was clipped by 8 bases and J by 0 bases, with 16 bases between them. The length of the CDR3 is 15 residues. The whole variable domain, filled in from reference TRBV28 and TRBJ1-1, reads DVKVTQSSRYLVKRTGEKVFLECVQDMDHENMFWYRQDPGLGLRLIYFSYDVKMKEKGDIPEGYSVSREKKERFSLILESASTNQTSMYLCASHTLEGMNTEAFFGQGTRLTVV.

This clone was seen just once. The chain has TRBV9 and TRBJ2-1; 7 bases agree with TRBD2. The CDR3 totals 15 residues. The V segment lost 2 bases and the J segment 9 bases; nucleotides outside the gene matches: 11. Per germline, CDR1 SGDLS and CDR2 YYNGEE. The DNA for the CDR3 is TGTGCCAGCAGCGTCGGGGGAGGGCCTTCCGGTGAGCAGTTCTTC. Translation gives CASSVGGGPSGEQFF.

The J gene is TRBJ1-1, the V gene TRBV30; D is unclear. V was trimmed by 2 bases and J by 7 bases, leaving 11 bases between them. The CDR3 is made up of 12 amino acids. CDR1 is GTSNPN, CDR2 SVGIG, per germline (reference sequence). CDR3 protein: CAWSLKVVEAFF. CDR3 coding DNA: TGTGCCTGGAGTCTTAAGGTAGTTGAAGCTTTCTTT.

This rearrangement joins TRBV7-3 to TRBJ2-7; D possibly corresponds to TRBD1 (6 bases). V dropped 3 bases and J dropped 1 base, with 16 bases sitting between them. The CDR3 is made up of 16 amino acids. Per the germline V gene, CDR1 is SGHTA and CDR2 is FQGTGA. The DNA of the CDR3 is TGTGCCAGCAGCTTCGCGGGCAGGGGACGATCCTACGAGCAGTACTTC. As protein: CASSFAGRGRSYEQYF.

As regards this clone: Other nucleotide sequences in the sample specify the same CDR3. This rearrangement joins TRBV9 to TRBJ2-7, with TRBD2 matching 8 bases. Germline V gene data show CDR1 as SGDLS and CDR2 as YYNGEE. The CDR3 consists of 15 residues. The V gene end was trimmed by 0 bases and the J gene end by 0 bases; junction bases not matched to a gene: 2. The CDR3 nucleotides are TGTGCCAGCAGCGTAGCCGGGACTAGCTCCTACGAGCAGTACTTC. Protein: CASSVAGTSSYEQYF.

This chain joins TRBV7-9 and TRBJ1-2, with D maybe TRBD1 (5 bases). Trimming shortened V by 5 bases and J by 10 bases, and 23 bases separated the two germline ends. Germline V gene lookup returns CDR1 SEHNR and CDR2 FQNEAQ (reference sequence). The CDR3 spans 15 residues. The CDR3 DNA follows: TGTGCCAGCAGCCATTACGGGACCGATGTGAGTGTCTACACCTTC. The encoded protein is CASSHYGTDVSVYTF.

The rearrangement uses TRBV25-1 and TRBJ1-1; tentatively, D is TRBD1 (5 bases). The CDR3 runs 13 residues. The germline gives CDR1 MGHDK, CDR2 SYGVNS. Trimming removed 5 bases from V and 0 bases from J, with 7 bases in between. Here the CDR3 reads CASSLGVNTEAFF. The CDR3 coding sequence is TGTGCCAGCAGTTTGGGGGTGAACACTGAAGCTTTCTTT. The whole variable domain, filled in from reference TRBV25-1 and TRBJ1-1, reads EADIYQTPRYLVIGTGKKITLECSQTMGHDKMYWYQQDPGMELHLIHYSYGVNSTEKGDLSSESTVSRIRTEHFPLTLESARPSHTSQYLCASSLGVNTEAFFGQGTRLTVV.